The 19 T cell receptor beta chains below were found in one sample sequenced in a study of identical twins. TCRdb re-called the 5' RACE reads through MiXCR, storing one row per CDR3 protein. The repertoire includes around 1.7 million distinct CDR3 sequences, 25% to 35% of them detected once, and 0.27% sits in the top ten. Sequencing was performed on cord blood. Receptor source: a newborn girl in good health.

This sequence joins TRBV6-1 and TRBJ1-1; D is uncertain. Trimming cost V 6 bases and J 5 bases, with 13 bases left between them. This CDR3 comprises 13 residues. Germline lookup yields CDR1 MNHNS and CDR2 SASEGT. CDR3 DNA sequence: TGTGCCAGCAGGGAGCTCGGGAGAACTGAAGCTTTCTTT. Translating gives CASRELGRTEAFF.

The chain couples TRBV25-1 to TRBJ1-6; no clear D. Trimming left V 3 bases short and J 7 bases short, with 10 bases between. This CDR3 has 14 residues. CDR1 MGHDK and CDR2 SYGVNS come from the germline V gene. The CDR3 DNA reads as TGTGCCAGCAGTGATGGGAGGGCCAATTCACCCCTCCACTTT. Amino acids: CASSDGRANSPLHF. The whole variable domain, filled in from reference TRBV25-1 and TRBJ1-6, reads EADIYQTPRYLVIGTGKKITLECSQTMGHDKMYWYQQDPGMELHLIHYSYGVNSTEKGDLSSESTVSRIRTEHFPLTLESARPSHTSQYLCASSDGRANSPLHFGNGTRLTVT.

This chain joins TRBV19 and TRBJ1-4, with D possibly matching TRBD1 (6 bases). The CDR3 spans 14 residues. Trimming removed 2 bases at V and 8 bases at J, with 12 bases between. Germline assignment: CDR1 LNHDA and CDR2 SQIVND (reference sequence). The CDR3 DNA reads TGTGCCAGTAGTATATCCGGGGGCCACGAAAAACTGTTTTTT. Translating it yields CASSISGGHEKLFF.

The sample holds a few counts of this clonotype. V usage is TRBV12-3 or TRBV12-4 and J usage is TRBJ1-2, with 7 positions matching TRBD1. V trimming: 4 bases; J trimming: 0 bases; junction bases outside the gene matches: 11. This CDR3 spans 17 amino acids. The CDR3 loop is CASSSPGDREANYGYTF. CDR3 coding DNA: TGTGCCAGCAGTTCCCCCGGAGACAGGGAGGCTAACTATGGCTACACCTTC.

The CDR3 nucleotides read TGCAGTGCCGGCACATGGCGGGGGGCCACGGATACGCAGTATTTT. Residues: CSAGTWRGATDTQYF. This chain links TRBV20-1 with TRBJ2-3; 8 bases align to TRBD2. The germline CDR1 and CDR2 sequences are DFQATT and SNEGSKA (reference sequence). The CDR3 runs 15 residues. Unmatched junction bases numbered 14, after V lost 6 bases and J lost 6 bases.

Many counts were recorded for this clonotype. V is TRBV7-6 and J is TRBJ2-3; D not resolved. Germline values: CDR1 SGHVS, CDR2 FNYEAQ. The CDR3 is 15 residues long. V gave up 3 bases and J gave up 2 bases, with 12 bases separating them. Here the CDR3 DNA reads TGTGCCAGCAGCTTGTCGGGCTTAACCACAGATACGCAGTATTTT. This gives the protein CASSLSGLTTDTQYF.

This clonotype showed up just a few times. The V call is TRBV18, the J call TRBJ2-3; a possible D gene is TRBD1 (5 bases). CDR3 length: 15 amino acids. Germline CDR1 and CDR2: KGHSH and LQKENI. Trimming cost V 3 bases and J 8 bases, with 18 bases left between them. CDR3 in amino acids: CASSPDLGAASTQYF. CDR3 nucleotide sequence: TGTGCCAGCTCACCCGATTTAGGGGCTGCGTCTACGCAGTATTTT.

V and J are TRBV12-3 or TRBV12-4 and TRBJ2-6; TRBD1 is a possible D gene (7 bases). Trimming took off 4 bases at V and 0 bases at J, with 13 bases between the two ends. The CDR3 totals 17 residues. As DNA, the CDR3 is TGTGCCAGCAGTTACGGAGGGACAGTCTCTGGGGCCAACGTCCTGACTTTC. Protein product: CASSYGGTVSGANVLTF.

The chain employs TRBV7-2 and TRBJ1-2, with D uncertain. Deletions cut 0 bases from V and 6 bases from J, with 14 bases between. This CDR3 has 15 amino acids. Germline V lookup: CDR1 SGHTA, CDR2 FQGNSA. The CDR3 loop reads CASSLAKQPLHGYTF. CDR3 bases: TGTGCCAGCAGCTTAGCGAAACAGCCTCTCCATGGCTACACCTTC.

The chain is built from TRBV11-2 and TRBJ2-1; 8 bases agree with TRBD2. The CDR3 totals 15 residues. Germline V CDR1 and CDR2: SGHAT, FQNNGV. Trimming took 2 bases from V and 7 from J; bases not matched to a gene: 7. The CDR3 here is CASSLIGGGRNEQFF. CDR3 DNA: TGTGCCAGCAGCTTAATCGGCGGGGGGCGAAATGAGCAGTTCTTC.

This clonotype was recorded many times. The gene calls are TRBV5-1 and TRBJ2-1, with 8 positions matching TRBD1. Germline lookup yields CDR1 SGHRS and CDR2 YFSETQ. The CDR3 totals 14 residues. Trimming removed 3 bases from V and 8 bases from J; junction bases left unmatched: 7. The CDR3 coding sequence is TGCGCCAGCAGCTGGGACAGGTTTAGGGATGAGCAGTTCTTC. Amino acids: CASSWDRFRDEQFF.

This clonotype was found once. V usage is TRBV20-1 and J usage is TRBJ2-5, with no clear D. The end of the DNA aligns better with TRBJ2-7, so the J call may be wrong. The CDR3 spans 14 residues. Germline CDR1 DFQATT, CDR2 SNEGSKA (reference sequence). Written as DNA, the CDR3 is TGCAGTGCCCAGTGGGGTAACTATCCCTACGAGCAGTACTTC. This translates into CSAQWGNYPYEQYF.

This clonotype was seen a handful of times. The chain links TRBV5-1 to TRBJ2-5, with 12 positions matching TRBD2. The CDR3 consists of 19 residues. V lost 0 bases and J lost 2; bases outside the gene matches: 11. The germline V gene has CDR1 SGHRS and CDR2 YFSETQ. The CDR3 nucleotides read TGCGCCAGCAGCTTGGCCCTAGCGGGAGGGGGATACTATCAAGAGACCCAGTACTTC. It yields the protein CASSLALAGGGYYQETQYF. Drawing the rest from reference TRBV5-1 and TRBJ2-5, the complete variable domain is KAGVTQTPRYLIKTRGQQVTLSCSPISGHRSVSWYQQTPGQGLQFLFEYFSETQRNKGNFPGRFSGRQFSNSRSEMNVSTLELGDSALYLCASSLALAGGGYYQETQYFGPGTRLLVL.

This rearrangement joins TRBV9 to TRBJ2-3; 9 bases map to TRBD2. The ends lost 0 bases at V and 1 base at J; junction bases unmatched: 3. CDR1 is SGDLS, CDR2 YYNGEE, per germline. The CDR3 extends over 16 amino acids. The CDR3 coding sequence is TGTGCCAGCAGCGTAGTTCGACTAGCGGGCACAGATACGCAGTATTTT. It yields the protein CASSVVRLAGTDTQYF.

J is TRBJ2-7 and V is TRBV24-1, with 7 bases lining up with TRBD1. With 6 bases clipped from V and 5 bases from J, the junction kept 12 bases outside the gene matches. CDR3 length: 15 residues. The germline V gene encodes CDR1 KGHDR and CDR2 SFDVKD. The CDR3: CATSPGGYVLDEQYF. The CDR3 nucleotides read TGTGCCACCAGTCCAGGGGGATACGTGTTAGACGAGCAGTACTTC.

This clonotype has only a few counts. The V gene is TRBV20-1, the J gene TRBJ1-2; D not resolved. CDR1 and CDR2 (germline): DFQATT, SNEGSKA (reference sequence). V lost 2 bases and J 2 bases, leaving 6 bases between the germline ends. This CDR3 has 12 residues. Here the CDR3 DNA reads TGCAGTGCTAGAAAACAAAACTATGGCTACACCTTC. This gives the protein CSARKQNYGYTF.

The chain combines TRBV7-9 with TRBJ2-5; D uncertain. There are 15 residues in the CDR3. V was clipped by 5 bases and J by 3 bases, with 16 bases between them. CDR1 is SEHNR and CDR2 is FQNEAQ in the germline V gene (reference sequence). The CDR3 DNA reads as TGTGCCAGCAGCCCCCATTTATCGGTGGAAGAGACCCAGTACTTC. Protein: CASSPHLSVEETQYF.

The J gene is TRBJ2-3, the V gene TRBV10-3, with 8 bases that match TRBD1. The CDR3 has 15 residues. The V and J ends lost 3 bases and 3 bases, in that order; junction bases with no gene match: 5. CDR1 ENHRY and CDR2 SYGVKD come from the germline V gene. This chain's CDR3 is CAISDRGRWTDTQYF. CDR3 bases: TGTGCCATCAGTGACAGGGGGCGATGGACAGATACGCAGTATTTT.

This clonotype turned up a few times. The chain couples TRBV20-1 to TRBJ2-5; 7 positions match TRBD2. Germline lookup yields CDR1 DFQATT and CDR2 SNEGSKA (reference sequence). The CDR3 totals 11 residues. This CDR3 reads CRPGLQETQYF. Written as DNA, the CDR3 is TGCAGGCCGGGACTACAAGAGACCCAGTACTTC.